This T cell receptor (beta chain) was observed in a study of human T cells and chemical hapten exposure. The overall study: Per-sample TCR yield variation was attributed mainly to small pooled library volume differences.

TCRdb re-analysed the RACE reads in MiXCR, keeping a single row per CDR3 protein. The sample records more than 75,000 distinct CDR3 sequences, about 8.6% being singletons. Time point: healthy volunteer bleed at 6 weeks. Unfractionated whole blood yielded total RNA. The J segment lost 0 bases and the V segment lost 6 bases, leaving 4 bases of the junction unmatched. From germline, CDR1 is MNHEY and CDR2 SVGAGI. CDR3 length: 16 residues. The sequence came from a male donor in good health. Some clones in this sample may be carry-over from other donors' samples. The sample consisted of whole blood. The J gene is TRBJ2-3, the V gene TRBV6-5; 12 bases map to TRBD2. The DNA of the CDR3 is TGTGCCAGCAGAGGACTAGCGGGGACTAGCACAGATACGCAGTATTTT. Protein sequence: CASRGLAGTSTDTQYF.